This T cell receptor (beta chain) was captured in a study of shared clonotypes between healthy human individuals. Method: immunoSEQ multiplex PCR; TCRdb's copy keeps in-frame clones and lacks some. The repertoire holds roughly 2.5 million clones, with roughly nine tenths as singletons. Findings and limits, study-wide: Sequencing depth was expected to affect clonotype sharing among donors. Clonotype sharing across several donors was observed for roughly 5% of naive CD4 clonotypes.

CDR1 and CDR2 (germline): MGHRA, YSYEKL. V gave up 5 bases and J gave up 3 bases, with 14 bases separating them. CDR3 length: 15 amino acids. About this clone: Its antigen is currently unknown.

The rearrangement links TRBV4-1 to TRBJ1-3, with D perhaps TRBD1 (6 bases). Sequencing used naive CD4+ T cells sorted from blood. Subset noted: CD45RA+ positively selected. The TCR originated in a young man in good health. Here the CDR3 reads CASSVQGAGGNTIYF. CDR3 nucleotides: TGCGCCAGCAGCGTACAGGGTGCCGGTGGAAACACCATATATTTT.